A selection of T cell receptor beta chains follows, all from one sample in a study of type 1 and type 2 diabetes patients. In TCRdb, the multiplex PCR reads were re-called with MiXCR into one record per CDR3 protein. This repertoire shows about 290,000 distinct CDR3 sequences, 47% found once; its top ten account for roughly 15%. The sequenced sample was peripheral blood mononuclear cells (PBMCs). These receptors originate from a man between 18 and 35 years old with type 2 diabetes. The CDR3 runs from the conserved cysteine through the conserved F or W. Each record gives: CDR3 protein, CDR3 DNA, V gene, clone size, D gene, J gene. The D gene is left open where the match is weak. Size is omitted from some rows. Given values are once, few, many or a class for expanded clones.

CASSESGGANVLTF	TGTGCCAGCAGTGAATCTGGCGGGGCCAACGTCCTGACTTTC	TRBV6-4	-	-	TRBJ2-6
CSARSLGGRGGYTF	TGCAGTGCTCGATCATTGGGGGGGCGAGGCGGCTACACCTTC	TRBV20-1	-	-	TRBJ1-2
CASTEVAGDVNTEAFF	TGTGCCAGCACTGAGGTTGCGGGGGACGTGAACACTGAAGCTTTCTTT	TRBV6-1	-	-	TRBJ1-1
CASSPLGVTEAFF	TGTGCCAGCAGCCCTTTAGGGGTTACTGAAGCTTTCTTT	TRBV7-3	-	-	TRBJ1-1
CATQGQGNYGYTF	TGTGCCACCCAGGGACAGGGAAACTATGGCTACACCTTC	TRBV19	few	TRBD1	TRBJ1-2
CTSSWYGYTF	TGTACCAGCAGTTGGTATGGCTACACCTTC	TRBV12-3/TRBV12-4	-	-	TRBJ1-2
CASRPQTGYGYTF	TGTGCCAGCAGACCTCAGACAGGTTATGGCTACACCTTC	TRBV7-9	-	-	TRBJ1-2
CATTRGLRGSPLHF	TGTGCCACCACCAGGGGTTTGAGGGGCTCACCCCTCCACTTT	TRBV25-1	-	-	TRBJ1-6
CASPRHEQYF	TGTGCCAGCCCCCGGCACGAGCAGTACTTC	TRBV28	few	-	TRBJ2-7
CASSARTGATFTGANVLTF	TGTGCCAGCAGTGCCCGGACAGGGGCCACATTCACAGGGGCCAACGTCCTGACTTTC	TRBV6-2/TRBV6-3	few	TRBD1	TRBJ2-6
CASSGNAGWAGELFF	TGCGCCAGCAGTGGGAACGCCGGGTGGGCCGGGGAGCTGTTTTTT	TRBV10-1	few	-	TRBJ2-2
CASSGLRDSGANVLTF	TGTGCCAGCAGTGGATTACGTGACTCTGGGGCCAACGTCCTGACTTTC	TRBV6-1	-	-	TRBJ2-6
CASSRTSEIYEQYF	TGTGCCAGCAGTAGGACTAGCGAGATCTACGAGCAGTACTTC	TRBV12-3/TRBV12-4	-	TRBD2	TRBJ2-7
CASSWAGTGDEQFF	TGTGCCAGCAGCTGGGCCGGGACAGGAGATGAGCAGTTCTTC	TRBV7-8	few	TRBD1	TRBJ2-1
CASSLTNEQFF	TGTGCCAGCAGCTTAACCAATGAGCAGTTCTTC	TRBV28	-	-	TRBJ2-1
CASRGVVNEKLFF	TGCGCCAGCAGGGGGGTCGTTAATGAAAAACTGTTTTTT	TRBV12-3/TRBV12-4	-	TRBD1	TRBJ1-4
CASSRGQGYGYTF	TGTGCCAGCAGCCGGGGACAGGGATATGGCTACACCTTC	TRBV11-3	-	TRBD1	TRBJ1-2
CASSVQTGLNTEAFF	TGTGCCAGCAGCGTCCAAACAGGGCTGAACACTGAAGCTTTCTTT	TRBV9	few	-	TRBJ1-1
CASSESHNNQPQHF	TGCGCCAGCAGTGAGTCGCATAACAATCAGCCCCAGCATTTT	TRBV10-2	few	-	TRBJ1-5
CSVVSGTYEQYF	TGCAGCGTTGTTAGCGGAACCTACGAGCAGTACTTC	TRBV29-1	-	-	TRBJ2-7
CAWSPDSYNEQFF	TGTGCCTGGAGCCCGGACAGTTACAATGAGCAGTTCTTC	TRBV30	-	-	TRBJ2-1
CASSTGTGNTEAFF	TGTGCCAGCAGTACCGGGACGGGGAACACTGAAGCTTTCTTT	TRBV6-5	few	-	TRBJ1-1
CASSEGSGQFTDTQYF	TGCGCCAGCAGTGAAGGTTCGGGACAGTTCACAGATACGCAGTATTTT	TRBV10-1	-	TRBD1	TRBJ2-3
CASSSVRDTLLQYF	TGTGCCAGCAGTTCGGTCCGGGACACCCTTTTGCAGTATTTT	TRBV12-3/TRBV12-4	-	-	TRBJ2-3
CASSERTVSYNEQFF	TGTGCCAGCAGCGAGAGGACTGTATCCTACAATGAGCAGTTCTTC	TRBV6-1	few	-	TRBJ2-1
CSVITSKNIQYF	TGCAGCGTTATCACTTCCAAAAACATTCAGTACTTC	TRBV29-1	-	-	TRBJ2-4
CASSRVWQETQYF	TGTGCCAGCAGCAGGGTGTGGCAAGAGACCCAGTACTTC	TRBV2	once	-	TRBJ2-5
CASSSLFGQGYNSPLHF	TGTGCCAGCAGTTCGCTCTTCGGACAGGGCTATAATTCACCCCTCCACTTT	TRBV27	-	TRBD1	TRBJ1-6
CASGTTNYGYTF	TGTGCCAGTGGCACCACCAACTATGGCTACACCTTC	TRBV2	-	-	TRBJ1-2
CASSYLVVGEQFF	TGTGCCAGCAGTTACTTGGTTGTCGGTGAGCAGTTCTTC	TRBV27	-	-	TRBJ2-1
CASSLEGAYKQYF	TGCGCCAGCAGCTTGGAGGGGGCCTACAAGCAGTACTTC	TRBV5-1	-	TRBD1	TRBJ2-7
CASSGPRGVGYF	TGTGCCAGCAGTGGACCCCGGGGAGTTGGGTACTTC	TRBV6-1	-	-	TRBJ2-7
CASSFRDATYEQYF	TGTGCCAGCAGCTTCCGGGACGCCACCTACGAGCAGTACTTC	TRBV7-6	-	-	TRBJ2-7
CASTTPPSYNEQFF	TGTGCCAGCACAACGCCGCCCTCCTACAATGAGCAGTTCTTC	TRBV7-8	many	-	TRBJ2-1
CASSLVGGGGNTIYF	TGTGCCAGCAGCTTAGTCGGGGGTGGCGGAAACACCATATATTTT	TRBV11-2	-	-	TRBJ1-3
CASSQVGGTAYNSPLHF	TGTGCCAGCAGCCAAGTTGGGGGGACAGCTTATAATTCACCCCTCCACTTT	TRBV14	-	TRBD1	TRBJ1-6
CASSVEAGGVYEQYF	TGTGCCAGCAGCGTAGAAGCGGGAGGGGTATACGAGCAGTACTTC	TRBV9	few	TRBD2	TRBJ2-7
CASSVVVTGAEAFF	TGTGCCAGCAGCGTAGTGGTAACGGGCGCCGAAGCTTTCTTT	TRBV9	-	-	TRBJ1-1
CASSPGDSKYNEQFF	TGCGCCAGCAGTCCCGGGGACTCTAAGTACAATGAGCAGTTCTTC	TRBV10-1	once	-	TRBJ2-1
CASSLFSGSYEQYF	TGTGCCAGCAGCTTATTTTCTGGGTCCTACGAGCAGTACTTC	TRBV7-9	-	-	TRBJ2-7
CSATDRRGYTF	TGCAGTGCTACCGACAGAAGGGGCTACACCTTC	TRBV20-1	-	-	TRBJ1-2
CSGLSSLTDTQYF	TGCAGCGGCCTAAGTTCATTGACAGATACGCAGTATTTT	TRBV29-1	few	-	TRBJ2-3
CASSPGTLSTDTQYF	TGCGCCAGCAGCCCCGGGACACTTAGCACAGATACGCAGTATTTT	TRBV10-1	-	-	TRBJ2-3
CSARGVPSGRGLNEQFF	TGCAGTGCTAGAGGGGTGCCTAGCGGGAGAGGCTTGAATGAGCAGTTCTTC	TRBV20-1	few	TRBD2	TRBJ2-1